The 20 T cell receptor beta chains in this list originate from one sample, sequenced in a study of T cell responses to AZD1222 COVID-19 vaccine. Data came from immunoSEQ multiplex PCR; TCRdb stores just in-frame clones and leaves some out. The sample has 150,000 to 190,000 clones, about nine tenths seen once. Specimen: peripheral blood, collected 28 days after the second AZD1222 dose. All receptors derive from an adult who received the AZD1222 COVID-19 vaccine.

The CDR3 nucleotides are TGTGCCAGTAGCCATAGGAGGGGGTACAATGAGCAGTTCTTC. It codes for CASSHRRGYNEQFF. The V and J genes are TRBV19 and TRBJ2-1, with D perhaps assigned TRBD1 or TRBD2 (6 bases each). Germline loops: CDR1 LNHDA, CDR2 SQIVND (reference sequence). V lost 6 bases and J 4 bases, leaving 13 bases between the germline ends. CDR3 length: 14 residues.

This clone has more than one count but fewer than ten. The J gene is TRBJ2-3, the V gene TRBV7-8; D gene uncertain. Germline values: CDR1 SGHVS, CDR2 FQNEAQ. V gave up 1 base and J gave up 2 bases, with 7 bases separating them. The CDR3 has 14 amino acids. CDR3 sequence (DNA): TGTGCCAGCAGCTTAGTCGGCAACACAGATACGCAGTATTTT. Amino acid sequence: CASSLVGNTDTQYF.

The chain recombines TRBV2 with TRBJ2-5, with a possible D match to TRBD1 (5 bases). Trimming stripped 5 bases from V and 3 bases from J, with 7 bases between. From germline, CDR1 is SNHLY and CDR2 FYNNEI. This CDR3 has 12 amino acids. The CDR3 DNA follows: TGTGCCAGCAGTAAAGGGGAAGAGACCCAGTACTTC. Protein sequence: CASSKGEETQYF.

The chain recombines TRBV6-5 with TRBJ2-7, with TRBD2 identical over 8 bases. The germline gives CDR1 MNHEY, CDR2 SVGAGI. Trimming removed 8 bases from V and 5 bases from J; junction bases left unmatched: 14. CDR3 size: 15 residues. The CDR3 region has the DNA TGTGCCAGCCGAAGACGAACGGGAGGGCTGGACGAGCAGTACTTC. Amino acids: CASRRRTGGLDEQYF.

The CDR3, as DNA: TGTGCCTGGAGGGGCGGGAGCTACGAGCAGTACTTC. The encoded protein is CAWRGGSYEQYF. This chain links TRBV30 with TRBJ2-7; 7 nucleotides align to TRBD2. The CDR3 consists of 12 residues. Germline V lookup: CDR1 GTSNPN, CDR2 SVGIG (reference sequence). V gave up 3 bases and J gave up 3 bases; unmatched junction bases: 2.

The V and J genes are TRBV7-3 and TRBJ2-5, with D possibly TRBD2 on 6 matching bases. CDR1 is SGHTA and CDR2 is FQGTGA in the germline V gene. The CDR3 covers 15 residues. Trimming left V 4 bases short and J 4 bases short, with 16 bases between. The chain's CDR3 is CASSSNLGGSETQYF. The CDR3, as DNA: TGTGCCAGCAGCTCAAACCTGGGGGGTTCAGAGACCCAGTACTTC.

This clone was observed a few times. The CDR3 nucleotides are TGTGCCAGCAGCTTAGCCGGGACAGGGTATGCCGCTGAAGCTTTCTTT. Encoded protein: CASSLAGTGYAAEAFF. The gene calls are TRBV7-8 and TRBJ1-1, with 9 bases matching TRBD1. V lost 0 bases, J lost 6 bases, and 8 bases stayed unmatched. The CDR3 contains 16 residues. Looked up from germline, CDR1 is SGHVS and CDR2 is FQNEAQ.

J is TRBJ1-6 and V is TRBV5-4, with 9 bases matching TRBD1. V gave up 5 bases and J gave up 9 bases; unmatched junction bases: 6. The CDR3 runs to 14 residues. The germline gives CDR1 SGHNT, CDR2 YYREEE (reference sequence). CDR3 sequence (DNA): TGTGCCAGCAGGACCGGGACAGGGACTTCACCCCTCCACTTT. It encodes CASRTGTGTSPLHF.

This sequence joins TRBV28 and TRBJ1-2, with D perhaps matching TRBD1 (6 bases). Deletions cut 4 bases from V and 8 bases from J, with 20 bases between. Germline-derived CDR1 and CDR2 are MDHEN and SYDVKM. The CDR3 length is 15 residues. CDR3 region: CASSSQLTGSGGYTF. The CDR3 DNA reads as TGTGCCAGCAGTTCCCAATTGACAGGTTCGGGAGGCTACACCTTC.

The chain is built from TRBV6-5 and TRBJ1-2; D is possibly TRBD1 (5 bases). The CDR3 covers 11 residues. Trimming took off 8 bases at V and 4 bases at J, with 8 bases between the two ends. CDR1 is MNHEY, CDR2 SVGAGI, per germline. The CDR3 sequence is CASGDVYGYTF. CDR3 in DNA: TGTGCCAGCGGGGACGTCTATGGCTACACCTTC.

This chain links TRBV5-8 with TRBJ1-3; D ambiguous. The germline V and J ends were trimmed by 1 base and 0 bases, with 11 bases remaining between them. The CDR3 consists of 16 residues. CDR1 is SGHTS, CDR2 YDEGEE, per germline. The CDR3 is CASSLNRIPSGNTIYF. The CDR3, as DNA: TGTGCCAGCAGCTTGAACCGGATCCCCTCTGGAAACACCATATATTTT.

The chain couples TRBV7-2 to TRBJ1-5; 8 bases match TRBD1. In germline, CDR1 is SGHTA, CDR2 FQGNSA. V gave up 5 bases and J gave up 6 bases; unmatched junction bases: 9. This CDR3 is 15 amino acids long. The DNA of the CDR3 is TGTGCCAGCAGCACCCGACAGGGGCACGGTCAGCCCCAGCATTTT. Amino acid sequence: CASSTRQGHGQPQHF.

The chain combines TRBV9 with TRBJ2-1, with D unresolved. Trimming removed 8 bases at V and 9 bases at J, with 9 bases between. Germline CDR1 and CDR2: SGDLS and YYNGEE. The CDR3 loop spans 10 amino acids. CDR3 amino acids: CARYPGEQFF. CDR3 DNA sequence: TGTGCCAGATACCCGGGTGAGCAGTTCTTC.

This chain joins TRBV28 and TRBJ2-1; tentatively, D is TRBD2 (6 bases). The CDR3 covers 14 residues. Germline V gene lookup returns CDR1 MDHEN and CDR2 SYDVKM. V was pared by 8 bases and J by 2 bases, with 13 bases between. CDR3 sequence: CASARERPYNEQFF. In DNA, the CDR3 is TGTGCCAGCGCCCGGGAGAGGCCCTACAATGAGCAGTTCTTC.

The chain couples TRBV7-8 to TRBJ2-3; possibly TRBD1 for D (5 bases). The CDR3 has 16 residues. V was pared by 5 bases and J by 0 bases, with 15 bases between. Germline CDR1 reads SGHVS; CDR2 reads FQNEAQ. For the CDR3, the DNA is TGTGCCAGCAGCCCCTATGTGGGGCGAAGCACAGATACGCAGTATTTT. As protein: CASSPYVGRSTDTQYF.

The chain combines TRBV4-2 with TRBJ2-7, with D unclear. Germline CDR1 LGHNA, CDR2 YNFKEQ. CDR3 length: 15 amino acids. The V and J ends lost 0 bases and 0 bases respectively, with 9 bases between them. The CDR3 is CASSQDWVSSYEQYF. The CDR3 nucleotides read TGTGCCAGCAGCCAAGACTGGGTGAGCTCCTACGAGCAGTACTTC.

This clone was detected once. The V call is TRBV6-1, the J call TRBJ1-3; 8 bases are shared with TRBD1. With V trimmed by 1 base and J by 0 bases, 5 bases remained unmatched. This CDR3 has 17 residues. Germline V gene sequence: CDR1 MNHNS, CDR2 SASEGT. The CDR3 DNA follows: TGTGCCAGCAGTGAAGTTTGGACAGGGAGCTCTGGAAACACCATATATTTT. As protein: CASSEVWTGSSGNTIYF.

The chain uses TRBV4-3 and TRBJ2-1; the D is unclear. The CDR3 covers 15 residues. In germline, CDR1 is LGHNA, CDR2 YSLEER. Between the trimmed V and J ends, which lost 0 bases and 1 base, there was a span of 7 bases. The CDR3 loop is CASSQDRLSYNEQFF. DNA for the CDR3: TGCGCCAGCAGCCAAGACAGGCTTTCCTACAATGAGCAGTTCTTC.

The chain uses TRBV6-6 and TRBJ1-2, with D unclear. The V end was cut by 0 bases, the J end by 2 bases, with 10 bases between. CDR1 and CDR2 (germline): MNHNY, SVGAGI (reference sequence). This CDR3 spans 15 amino acids. CDR3 sequence: CASSYSGRQNYGYTF. The CDR3 region has the DNA TGTGCCAGCAGTTACTCCGGGAGACAAAACTATGGCTACACCTTC.

The chain carries TRBV5-4 and TRBJ2-7, with 8 nucleotides matching TRBD2. Germline CDR1 is SGHNT and CDR2 is YYREEE (reference sequence). The length of the CDR3 is 17 residues. Trimming cost V 0 bases and J 5 bases; bases outside gene matches: 13. The CDR3 spells CASSLATARGGGDEQYF. Written as DNA, the CDR3 is TGTGCCAGCAGCTTGGCCACAGCCCGGGGGGGAGGAGACGAGCAGTACTTC.